Below, one T cell receptor (beta chain) is given with its context. Its specificity is unknown. Trimming left V 0 bases short and J 0 bases short, with 10 bases between. The germline CDR1 and CDR2 sequences are SGHNT and YYREEE (reference sequence). The CDR3 is 16 amino acids. This table comes from immunoSEQ multiplex PCR, and its TCRdb copy is limited to in-frame clones, with some not included. The sample includes about 69,000 clones, 95% to 96% of them seen just once. This specimen comes from a study of cytomegalovirus exposure and HLA in healthy donors. Study details: A later analysis reported the 90 to 150 validation repertoires used the same platform as the approximately 660 first-cohort repertoires.

The study drew the donors from its approximately 130-subject validation cohort, separate from the approximately 700-subject first cohort. Findings of the study overall: Accounts indicate the classifier identified cytomegalovirus status with strong specificity and sensitivity.

Sequencing used PBMCs. The chain combines TRBV5-4 with TRBJ2-1; possible D gene TRBD2, 7 bases. The sequence was obtained from a woman under 30 in good health and CMV-seropositive. DNA for the CDR3: TGTGCCAGCAGCTTGGGTGCGGGGGCCTCCTACAATGAGCAGTTCTTC. It is translated as CASSLGAGASYNEQFF. Supplemented by reference TRBV5-4 and TRBJ2-1, the full variable domain reads ETGVTQSPTHLIKTRGQQVTLRCSSQSGHNTVSWYQQALGQGPQFIFQYYREEENGRGNFPPRFSGLQFPNYSSELNVNALELDDSALYLCASSLGAGASYNEQFFGPGTRLTVL.